These T cell receptor beta chains were read from a single sample in a study of blood T cell repertoires in COVID-19. Method: immunoSEQ multiplex PCR; TCRdb's copy keeps in-frame clones and lacks some. The sample lists more than 300,000 clones; more than 75% were seen once. Sequenced input: PBMCs or T cells enriched from blood (not recorded which). These receptors came from a man younger than 40 who had recovered from COVID-19. CDR3s include the opening cysteine and the closing phenylalanine or tryptophan. The D gene is left open where the match is weak. Clone size appears in some rows only: once, few, many, or a class for an expanded clone.

TRBJ2-3 | TRBD2 | few | TRBV9 | TGTGCCAGCAGCCTAAGCGGGGGGGCCCTAACAGATACGCAGTATTTT | CASSLSGGALTDTQYF
TRBJ1-4 | NA | NA | TRBV20-1 | TGCAGTGCTAAGGCGGGTGAAAAACTGTTTTTT | CSAKAGEKLFF
TRBJ1-2 | TRBD1 | NA | TRBV6-2/TRBV6-3 | TGTGCCAGCAGCCCCCGGGACAGGGGATACTATGGCTACACCTTC | CASSPRDRGYYGYTF
TRBJ2-1 | NA | many | TRBV24-1 | TGTGCCACCAGTGATTCCGGTCGCGGGGTTTATGACAATGAGCAGTTCTTC | CATSDSGRGVYDNEQFF
TRBJ2-7 | NA | NA | TRBV5-1 | TGCGCCAGCAGCTATGCTGGTGGCTCCTCCTACGAGCAGTACTTC | CASSYAGGSSYEQYF
TRBJ1-1 | NA | NA | TRBV18 | TGTGCCAGCTCACCTTCTCAGTCTGAAGCTTTCTTT | CASSPSQSEAFF
TRBJ1-2 | NA | NA | TRBV18 | TGTGCCAGCTCACCGGGCGCAGGCGCATTTGGCTACACCTTC | CASSPGAGAFGYTF
TRBJ2-2 | TRBD2 | NA | TRBV11-3 | TGTGCCAGCAGCCCAATAGCGGGGGGCACCGGGGAGCTGTTTTTT | CASSPIAGGTGELFF
TRBJ1-1 | TRBD1 | once | TRBV18 | TGTGCCAGCTCACCAGGGACAGCGAACACTGAAGCTTTCTTT | CASSPGTANTEAFF
TRBJ2-1 | NA | NA | TRBV11-3 | TGTGCCAGCAGCTTAGCGGGATATACCTACAATGAGCAGTTCTTC | CASSLAGYTYNEQFF
TRBJ2-7 | NA | NA | TRBV5-1 | TGCGCCAGCAGCTGGGGGAGCGGGCCGGTCGCCTACGAGCAGTACTTC | CASSWGSGPVAYEQYF
TRBJ1-6 | TRBD1 | NA | TRBV28 | TGTGCCAGCAGTCTGACAGGGCCGTTGCCCCTCCACTTT | CASSLTGPLPLHF
TRBJ1-4 | TRBD1 | NA | TRBV28 | TGTGCCAGCAGTTTGATCGACAGGGTATTCGAAAAACTGTTTTTT | CASSLIDRVFEKLFF
TRBJ1-5 | TRBD1 | NA | TRBV19 | TGTGCCAGTAGTGACAGGGATTATAGCAATCAGCCCCAGCATTTT | CASSDRDYSNQPQHF
TRBJ1-4 | NA | NA | TRBV2 | TGTGCCAGCAGGGGGCGGACTAATGAAAAACTGTTTTTT | CASRGRTNEKLFF
TRBJ1-2 | NA | NA | TRBV5-6 | TGTGCCAGCAGCTCACAGGGATCCATAAGGAACTATGGCTACACCTTC | CASSSQGSIRNYGYTF
TRBJ2-3 | TRBD2 | NA | TRBV7-9 | TGTGCCAGCAGCTCCGGGACTAGCGTTGGTACGCAGTATTTT | CASSSGTSVGTQYF
TRBJ1-2 | TRBD1 | few | TRBV28 | TGTGCCAGCAGTTGGGGGACAGTACTTTATGGCTACACCTTC | CASSWGTVLYGYTF
TRBJ2-5 | NA | NA | TRBV27 | TGTGCCAGCAGTATGCTCCCGGCCAGGGAGACCCAGTACTTC | CASSMLPARETQYF
TRBJ1-2 | NA | NA | TRBV28 | TGTGCCAGCCATCCCCCCGGCGGGGGCTATGGCTACACCTTC | CASHPPGGGYGYTF
TRBJ2-2 | TRBD2 | NA | TRBV4-1 | TGCGCCAGCAGCCAAGTTCGGCGGGGGGGGAACACCGGGGAGCTGTTTTTT | CASSQVRRGGNTGELFF
TRBJ1-2 | NA | NA | TRBV4-1 | TGCGCCAGCAGCCAAGAGCACGGCGTACGGGGGTACTATGGCTACACCTTC | CASSQEHGVRGYYGYTF
TRBJ2-2 | NA | NA | TRBV5-1 | TGCGCCAGCAGCTTGGCCCGAATAGGGGTCACCGGGGAGCTGTTTTTT | CASSLARIGVTGELFF
TRBJ2-7 | NA | NA | TRBV24-1 | TGTGCCACCAGTGACCCTTCTCGGGACTCCTACGAGCAGTACTTC | CATSDPSRDSYEQYF
TRBJ2-1 | NA | once | TRBV27 | TGTGCCAGCAGTTTATACCCAGGCAATGAGCAGTTCTTC | CASSLYPGNEQFF
TRBJ2-7 | TRBD1 | few | TRBV28 | TGTGCCAGCAGTCCCCAAAGGACAGGCCTCTACGAGCAGTACTTC | CASSPQRTGLYEQYF
TRBJ1-1 | NA | NA | TRBV7-9 | TGTGCCAGCAGCCCGTACAGGGATCTGAGGGGGAACACTGAAGCTTTCTTT | CASSPYRDLRGNTEAFF
TRBJ1-1 | TRBD1 | NA | TRBV7-9 | TGTGCCAGCAGCCCGGGACAGGGGGACGCTTTCTTT | CASSPGQGDAFF
TRBJ2-1 | TRBD2 | NA | TRBV19 | TGTGCCAGTAGTATCGGGGACTACGGATACAATGAGCAGTTCTTC | CASSIGDYGYNEQFF
TRBJ1-5 | NA | NA | TRBV4-2 | TGTGCCAGCAGCCAAGATGTCCGGGTTCAGCCCCAGCATTTT | CASSQDVRVQPQHF
TRBJ2-1 | NA | NA | TRBV21-1 | TGTGCCTGCCAAAGAGGTCAGTCTAAATACAATGAGCAGTTCTTC | CACQRGQSKYNEQFF
TRBJ1-4 | NA | NA | TRBV5-4 | TGTGCCAGCAGCTCATTTGGGGGGATCCCTAATGAAAAACTGTTTTTT | CASSSFGGIPNEKLFF
TRBJ1-5 | NA | NA | TRBV19 | TGTGCCAGTAGTATTGACGTCACTATAATCAATCAGCCCCAGCATTTT | CASSIDVTIINQPQHF
TRBJ1-5 | TRBD1 | NA | TRBV5-8 | TGTGCCAGCAGCGGTCGAGGGACAGCTCTCTATAGCAATCAGCCCCAGCATTTT | CASSGRGTALYSNQPQHF
TRBJ1-2 | NA | NA | TRBV7-9 | TGTGCCAGCAGCTCAACAGCTAACTATGGCTACACCTTC | CASSSTANYGYTF
TRBJ1-4 | NA | NA | TRBV5-1 | TGCGCCAGCAGCTTAGGGGGGGCAACTAATGAAAAACTGTTTTTT | CASSLGGATNEKLFF
TRBJ1-2 | NA | NA | TRBV6-5 | TGTGCCAGCAGTTACTCCATTTTGGGCGATGGCTACACCTTC | CASSYSILGDGYTF
TRBJ2-1 | NA | NA | TRBV12-5 | TGTGCTAGTGGTTTCGCGGGAATGGACAATGAGCAGTTCTTC | CASGFAGMDNEQFF
TRBJ1-6 | NA | NA | TRBV3-1/TRBV3-2 | TGTGCCAGCAGCCAAGTCACGTCGGCGGCAGGGGTCTCACCCCTCCACTTT | CASSQVTSAAGVSPLHF
TRBJ1-6 | TRBD1 | NA | TRBV6-5 | TGTGCCAGCAGGACAGGGGGGGCGAGTTCACCCCTCCACTTT | CASRTGGASSPLHF
TRBJ2-2 | NA | NA | TRBV9 | TGTGCCAGCAGCGCCTTAGACACCGGGGAGCTGTTTTTT | CASSALDTGELFF
TRBJ1-4 | TRBD1 | once | TRBV10-1 | TGCGCCAGCAGCAACAGGGGTGGTGAAAAACTGTTTTTT | CASSNRGGEKLFF
TRBJ1-2 | NA | few | TRBV29-1 | TGCAGCGTTGGGGAGGGAGACTATGGCTACACCTTC | CSVGEGDYGYTF
TRBJ1-1 | NA | NA | TRBV2 | TGTGCCAGCAGGGACATGGACACTGAAGCTTTCTTT | CASRDMDTEAFF
TRBJ2-3 | TRBD1 | NA | TRBV19 | TGTGCCAGTAAGGGACAGGTTATTGGCACCGATACGCAGTATTTT | CASKGQVIGTDTQYF
TRBJ2-7 | NA | once | TRBV19 | TGTGCCAGTGGGGATTGGTCGACAGGAACCTACGAGCAGTACTTC | CASGDWSTGTYEQYF
TRBJ1-4 | TRBD1 | NA | TRBV18 | TGTGCCAGCTCACCAAGCGGGGACAGGGGCCTCAAACTGTTTTTT | CASSPSGDRGLKLFF
TRBJ1-2 | NA | NA | TRBV11-3 | TGTGCCAGCAGCTTAGGACAGATCTATGGCTACACCTTC | CASSLGQIYGYTF
TRBJ1-6 | TRBD1 | NA | TRBV11-3 | TGTGCCAGCAGCTTTACAGGGGGTTCTAATTCACCCCTCCACTTT | CASSFTGGSNSPLHF
TRBJ2-5 | TRBD2 | few | TRBV20-1 | TGCAGTGCTAGTACGGGAGGGGAGGAGACCCAGTACTTC | CSASTGGEETQYF
TRBJ2-1 | TRBD2 | NA | TRBV19 | TGTGCCAGTAGTCCAGCGGGGGCCTCCTACAATGAGCAGTTCTTC | CASSPAGASYNEQFF
TRBJ2-7 | TRBD1 | NA | TRBV5-5 | TGTGCCAGCAGCTTCTGGCAGGGGGACTACGAGCAGTACTTC | CASSFWQGDYEQYF
TRBJ2-3 | TRBD2 | NA | TRBV14 | TGTGCCAGCAGCCAGCGGGAGGCGCAGTATTTT | CASSQREAQYF
TRBJ2-7 | TRBD1 | NA | TRBV6-5 | TGTGCCAGCAGTTACCATCACGGCAGGGGGTACGAGCAGTACTTC | CASSYHHGRGYEQYF
TRBJ2-7 | NA | NA | TRBV6-5 | TGTGCCAGCGGGGGAGGGGGCGAGCAGTACTTC | CASGGGGEQYF